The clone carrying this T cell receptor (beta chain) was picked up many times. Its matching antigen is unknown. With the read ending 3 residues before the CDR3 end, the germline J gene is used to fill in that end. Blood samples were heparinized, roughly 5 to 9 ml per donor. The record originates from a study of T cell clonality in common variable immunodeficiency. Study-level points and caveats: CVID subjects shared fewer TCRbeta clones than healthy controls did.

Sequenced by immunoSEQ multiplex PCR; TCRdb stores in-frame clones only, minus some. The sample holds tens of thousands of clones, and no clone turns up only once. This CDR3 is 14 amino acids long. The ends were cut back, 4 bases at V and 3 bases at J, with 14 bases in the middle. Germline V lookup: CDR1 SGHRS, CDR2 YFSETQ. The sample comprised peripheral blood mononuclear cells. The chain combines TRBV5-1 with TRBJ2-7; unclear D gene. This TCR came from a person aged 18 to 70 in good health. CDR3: CASSPRSADYEQYF. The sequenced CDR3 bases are TGCGCCAGCAGCCCTAGATCAGCAGACTACGAG.